This T cell receptor (delta chain) is from a study of delta chains in infants with herpesvirus infections. The wider study: The search targeted a public fetal Vdelta1/Vgamma8 clonotype after postnatal CMV infection. Findings of the study overall: The study lacked race- and environment-matched controls and was small. Later infection age appeared linked to lower public-clonotype frequency among Vdelta1 cells.

Germline lookup yields CDR1 TSWWSYY and CDR2 QGS. The CDR3 has 22 residues. With V trimmed by 5 bases and J by 0 bases, 24 bases remained unmatched. Reverse transcription of PBMC RNA used primers specific for the gamma and delta chains. TCRdb redid the clone calls on the RT-PCR reads with CATT. The repertoire holds about 2,600 delta-chain clones, with 30% to 40% as singletons. Comments on this clone: Its antigen is not known.

The chain combines TRDV1 with TRDJ1; 10 positions agree with TRDD3. This clonotype originated in a human donor who was a Ugandan infant, either HIV-exposed or HIV-unexposed (not recorded which). Sequenced here: peripheral blood, sampled at time point 4 of longitudinal follow-up. For the CDR3, the DNA is TGTGCTCTTGGGACAAAAGGCCTTCCCATTTACTGGGGGATCTCGTACACCGATAAACTCATCTTT. Residues: CALGTKGLPIYWGISYTDKLIF.